One and the same sample provided the 20 T cell receptor beta chains below, sequenced in a study of Tregs in tolerant kidney transplant recipients. TCRdb's table, derived via immunoSEQ multiplex PCR, lists solely in-frame clones and lacks some. The data contain 110,000 or so clones, around nine tenths of them singletons. Sequencing was carried out using CD4+ T cells from blood. These TCRs come from a human donor in good health.

The chain combines TRBV19 with TRBJ1-2; D ambiguous. Between the trimmed V and J ends, which lost 1 base and 6 bases, there was a span of 15 bases. The CDR3 is made up of 15 amino acids. Germline CDR1 reads LNHDA; CDR2 reads SQIVND (reference sequence). In DNA, the CDR3 is TGTGCCAGTAGTATAGTCCGGGCGGGTCGGCATGGCTACACCTTC. Its protein is CASSIVRAGRHGYTF. Drawing the rest from reference TRBV19 and TRBJ1-2, the complete variable domain is DGGITQSPKYLFRKEGQNVTLSCEQNLNHDAMYWYRQDPGQGLRLIYYSQIVNDFQKGDIAEGYSVSREKKESFPLTVTSAQKNPTAFYLCASSIVRAGRHGYTFGSGTRLTVV.

The rearrangement links TRBV7-6 to TRBJ1-1; no clear D. Germline V gene lookup returns CDR1 SGHVS and CDR2 FNYEAQ. The V gene lost 5 bases and the J gene lost 5 bases, with 12 bases spanning the gap. CDR3 size: 13 residues. CDR3 sequence reads: CASSSSVRTEAFF. CDR3 in DNA: TGTGCCAGCAGCAGTTCAGTCAGGACTGAAGCTTTCTTT.

This sequence joins TRBV6-6 and TRBJ1-1; no clear D. This CDR3 has 15 residues. Looked up from germline, CDR1 is MNHNY and CDR2 is SVGAGI (reference sequence). V lost 8 bases to trimming and J lost 1 base, with 17 bases between them. The CDR3 spells CASRPTKGGNTEAFF. CDR3 nucleotides: TGTGCCAGCCGGCCCACTAAAGGCGGGAACACTGAAGCTTTCTTT.

The chain couples TRBV6-1 to TRBJ1-4; possibly TRBD1 for D (6 bases). Germline V gene sequence: CDR1 MNHNS, CDR2 SASEGT. The CDR3 runs 12 residues. V was trimmed by 3 bases and J by 9 bases, leaving 8 bases between them. The CDR3 protein is CASSEGGKKLFF. CDR3 DNA sequence: TGTGCCAGCAGTGAGGGGGGCAAAAAACTGTTTTTT.

This sequence joins TRBV5-6 and TRBJ2-3; 15 positions match TRBD2. V was pared by 4 bases and J by 5 bases, with 5 bases of the junction left unmatched. CDR3 length: 16 residues. Germline CDR1 reads SGHDT; CDR2 reads YYEEEE. The CDR3 region is CASSPGLAGGEDTQYF. CDR3 DNA sequence: TGTGCCAGCAGCCCCGGACTAGCGGGAGGGGAAGATACGCAGTATTTT.

Only one count was recorded for this clone. The CDR3 is CASSESRAGGYTF. CDR3 sequence (DNA): TGCGCCAGCAGTGAGTCAAGGGCTGGGGGCTACACCTTC. V gene TRBV10-2 combines with J gene TRBJ1-2; D not certain. Germline V gene sequence: CDR1 WSHSY, CDR2 SAAADI. The CDR3 is 13 residues long. Trimming removed 0 bases from V and 8 bases from J, with 10 bases in between.

The chain is built from TRBV6-1 and TRBJ1-1; D perhaps matches TRBD1 (6 bases). The germline V gene encodes CDR1 MNHNS and CDR2 SASEGT. The CDR3 length is 16 residues. Trimming removed 2 bases from V and 3 bases from J, with 16 bases in between. CDR3 loop: CASSERGGRIDTEAFF. CDR3 sequence (DNA): TGTGCCAGCAGTGAAAGGGGGGGCAGGATTGACACTGAAGCTTTCTTT.

A few counts support this clone. The rearrangement joins TRBV6-1 to TRBJ2-1; D is undetermined. Germline CDR1 and CDR2: MNHNS and SASEGT. Deletions cut 6 bases from V and 6 bases from J, with 18 bases between. This CDR3 spans 15 amino acids. Written as DNA, the CDR3 is TGTGCCAGCAGCGCCGTCGCTACGCCTGCCAATGAGCAGTTCTTC. This sequence encodes CASSAVATPANEQFF.

The chain recombines TRBV18 with TRBJ1-2, with 7 bases aligning to TRBD1. CDR1 KGHSH and CDR2 LQKENI come from the germline V gene. The CDR3 is 14 residues long. V trimming: 5 bases; J trimming: 0 bases; junction bases outside the gene matches: 3. CDR3 sequence (DNA): TGTGCCAGCTCAAAGGGGGCGGCTAACTATGGCTACACCTTC. Its protein product is CASSKGAANYGYTF.

In this sample, this clone turned up a few times. The chain is built from TRBV7-6 and TRBJ2-5; TRBD2 matches at 7 bases. The CDR3 length is 16 residues. The junction had 8 bases not matched to a gene; V was cut back by 0 bases and J by 4 bases. Germline V gene sequence: CDR1 SGHVS, CDR2 FNYEAQ. CDR3 in DNA: TGTGCCAGCAGCTTAGCCATGGGGACTACGCCAGAGACCCAGTACTTC. It is translated as CASSLAMGTTPETQYF.

V gene TRBV7-6 combines with J gene TRBJ2-7, with 9 bases lining up with TRBD2. V shed 1 base, J shed 4 bases, and the junction held 2 bases outside the gene matches. The germline V gene has CDR1 SGHVS and CDR2 FNYEAQ. This CDR3 has 14 residues. This CDR3 reads CASSLVAGGYEQYF. The CDR3 region has the DNA TGTGCCAGCAGCTTAGTGGCGGGAGGGTACGAGCAGTACTTC.

The V call is TRBV15, the J call TRBJ2-1, with 11 bases that match TRBD2. Germline V gene lookup returns CDR1 LNHNV and CDR2 YYDKDF (reference sequence). This CDR3 comprises 16 residues. V shed 2 bases and J 3 bases; nucleotides not matched to a gene: 3. The CDR3 spells CATSRSGLAGYNEQFF. CDR3 coding DNA: TGTGCCACCAGCAGATCTGGACTAGCGGGCTACAATGAGCAGTTCTTC. The variable domain in full, completed from reference TRBV15 and TRBJ2-1, reads DAMVIQNPRYQVTQFGKPVTLSCSQTLNHNVMYWYQQKSSQAPKLLFHYYDKDFNNEADTPDNFQSRRPNTSFCFLDIRSPGLGDTAMYLCATSRSGLAGYNEQFFGPGTRLTVL.

This clone was seen once. This CDR3 reads CASSSRDRAPGTEAFF. CDR3 bases: TGTGCCAGCAGCTCCCGGGACAGGGCCCCGGGAACTGAAGCTTTCTTT. The V call is TRBV5-4, the J call TRBJ1-1; TRBD1 matches at 9 bases. Germline V lookup: CDR1 SGHNT, CDR2 YYREEE (reference sequence). The trim removed 3 bases at V and 5 bases at J, leaving 11 bases unmatched. The CDR3 totals 16 residues.

This chain uses TRBV7-2 with TRBJ2-1, with D unresolved. The CDR3 spans 14 residues. V was pared by 4 bases and J by 10 bases, with 17 bases between. Germline V CDR1 and CDR2: SGHTA, FQGNSA. The CDR3 is CASSSPVGYGEQFF. DNA of the CDR3: TGTGCCAGCAGCTCTCCCGTGGGATACGGGGAGCAGTTCTTC.

J is TRBJ2-7 and V is TRBV9, with D hard to call. The CDR3 loop spans 16 amino acids. With 4 bases removed from V and 0 bases from J, the gap between germline ends came to 17 bases. Germline CDR1 is SGDLS and CDR2 is YYNGEE. CDR3 protein: CASSPRAGRLSYEQYF. The CDR3 DNA reads as TGTGCCAGCAGCCCCCGGGCAGGCCGCCTCTCCTACGAGCAGTACTTC.

The chain has TRBV7-2 and TRBJ2-1; TRBD2 matches 13 bases. This CDR3 has 18 amino acids. Trimming at V came to 4 bases and at J to 6 bases, leaving 12 bases not matched to a gene. The germline gives CDR1 SGHTA, CDR2 FQGNSA. CDR3 nucleotides: TGTGCCAGCAGCTCCCGAGGAGAACTAGCGGGGGGGTTCAATGAGCAGTTCTTC. Translating it yields CASSSRGELAGGFNEQFF.

CDR3 sequence (DNA): TGTGCCAGCAGCCAAGAATCGGGGATTTACACTGAAGCTTTCTTT. This translates into CASSQESGIYTEAFF. V and J are TRBV4-2 and TRBJ1-1, with D unclear. CDR1 LGHNA and CDR2 YNFKEQ come from the germline V gene. V was pared by 0 bases and J by 3 bases, with 11 bases between. This CDR3 has 15 residues.

This chain joins TRBV30 and TRBJ2-2; 11 nucleotides align to TRBD1. The CDR3 has 15 residues. Germline loops: CDR1 GTSNPN, CDR2 SVGIG (reference sequence). V was clipped by 1 base and J by 7 bases; unmatched bases: 5. DNA of the CDR3: TGTGCCTGGAGTGCCGGGACAGGGGGTCACGGGGAGCTGTTTTTT. Amino acid sequence: CAWSAGTGGHGELFF.

The chain is built from TRBV5-6 and TRBJ2-7; a possible D gene is TRBD1 (6 bases). Germline V gene data show CDR1 as SGHDT and CDR2 as YYEEEE. V lost 2 bases and J 2 bases, leaving 17 bases between the germline ends. The CDR3 has 16 amino acids. This CDR3 reads CASSLYGTQDTYEQYF. CDR3 sequence (DNA): TGTGCCAGCAGCTTATATGGGACACAGGATACCTACGAGCAGTACTTC.

This clone occurred once. The chain couples TRBV5-1 to TRBJ2-5; 9 bases fit TRBD2. Trimming at V came to 0 bases and at J to 3 bases, leaving 0 bases not matched to a gene. The CDR3 is made up of 14 amino acids. Germline loops: CDR1 SGHRS, CDR2 YFSETQ. CDR3 region: CASSLASGEETQYF. DNA of the CDR3: TGCGCCAGCAGCTTGGCTAGCGGGGAAGAGACCCAGTACTTC. Drawing the rest from reference TRBV5-1 and TRBJ2-5, the complete variable domain is KAGVTQTPRYLIKTRGQQVTLSCSPISGHRSVSWYQQTPGQGLQFLFEYFSETQRNKGNFPGRFSGRQFSNSRSEMNVSTLELGDSALYLCASSLASGEETQYFGPGTRLLVL.